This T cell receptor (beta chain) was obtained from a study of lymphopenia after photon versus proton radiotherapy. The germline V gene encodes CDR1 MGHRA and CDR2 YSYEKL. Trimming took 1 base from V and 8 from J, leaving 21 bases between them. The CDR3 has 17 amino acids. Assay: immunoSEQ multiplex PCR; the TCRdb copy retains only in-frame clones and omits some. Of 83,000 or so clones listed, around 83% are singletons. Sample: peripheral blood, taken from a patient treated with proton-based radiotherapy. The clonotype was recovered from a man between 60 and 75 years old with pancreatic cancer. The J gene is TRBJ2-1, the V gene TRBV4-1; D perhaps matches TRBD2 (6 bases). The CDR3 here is CASSQAGRASVFDEQFF. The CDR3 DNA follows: TGCGCCAGCAGCCAAGCCGGTCGGGCTAGCGTGTTCGATGAGCAGTTCTTC.